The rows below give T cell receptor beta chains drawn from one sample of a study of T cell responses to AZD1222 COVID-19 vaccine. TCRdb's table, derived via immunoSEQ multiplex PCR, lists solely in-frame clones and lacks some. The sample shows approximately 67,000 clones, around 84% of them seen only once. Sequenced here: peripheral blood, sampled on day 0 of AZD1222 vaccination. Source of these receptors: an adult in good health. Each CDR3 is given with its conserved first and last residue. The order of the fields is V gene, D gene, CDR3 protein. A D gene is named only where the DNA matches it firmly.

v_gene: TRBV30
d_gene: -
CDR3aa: CAGLLPPGNYGYTF

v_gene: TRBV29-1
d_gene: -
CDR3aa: CSVGRGSGGYTF

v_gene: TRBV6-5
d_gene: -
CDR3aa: CASSYSLNPGDQPQHF

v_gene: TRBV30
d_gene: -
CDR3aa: CAWRTGFGGNTIYF

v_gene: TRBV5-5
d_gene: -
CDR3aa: CASSLEGRQGPGELFF

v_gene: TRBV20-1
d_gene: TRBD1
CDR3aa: CSASTGGGYTF

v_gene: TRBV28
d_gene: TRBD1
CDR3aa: CASSSPLPGTGSSYEQYF

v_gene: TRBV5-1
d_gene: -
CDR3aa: CASGSGASAKQYF

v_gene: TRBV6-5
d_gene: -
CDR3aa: CASGPYGYEQYF

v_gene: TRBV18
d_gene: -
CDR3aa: CASSPGTAEAFF

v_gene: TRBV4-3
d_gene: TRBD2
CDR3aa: CASSPGTSTRNEQFF

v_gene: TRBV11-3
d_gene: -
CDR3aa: CARPGLGAMVGELFF

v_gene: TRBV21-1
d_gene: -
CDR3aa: CASSNSEDRGRPTEAFF

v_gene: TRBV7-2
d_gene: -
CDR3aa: CASGSQGPLMNTEAFF

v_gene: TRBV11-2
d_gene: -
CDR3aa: CASSLTNTGELFF